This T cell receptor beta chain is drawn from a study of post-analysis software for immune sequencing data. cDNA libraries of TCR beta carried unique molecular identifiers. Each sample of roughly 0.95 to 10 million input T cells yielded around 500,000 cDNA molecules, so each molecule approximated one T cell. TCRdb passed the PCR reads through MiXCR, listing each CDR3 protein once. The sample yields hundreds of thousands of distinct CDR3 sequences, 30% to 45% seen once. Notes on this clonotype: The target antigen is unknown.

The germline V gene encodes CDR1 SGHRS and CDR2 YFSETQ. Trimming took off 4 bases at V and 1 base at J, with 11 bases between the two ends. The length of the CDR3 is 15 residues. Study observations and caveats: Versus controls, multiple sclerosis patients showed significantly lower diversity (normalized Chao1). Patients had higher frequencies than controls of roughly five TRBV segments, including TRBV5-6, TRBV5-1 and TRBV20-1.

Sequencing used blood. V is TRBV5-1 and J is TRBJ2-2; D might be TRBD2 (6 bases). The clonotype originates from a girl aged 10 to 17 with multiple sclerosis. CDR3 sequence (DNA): TGCGCCAGCAGCCGGGGGACGGAGAACACCGGGGAGCTGTTTTTT. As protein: CASSRGTENTGELFF.